This T cell receptor (beta chain) was found in a study of Graves' ophthalmopathy and Graves' hyperthyroidism. The study, taken as a whole, reports: Forecasting of ophthalmopathy progression by the model achieved almost 71% sensitivity and 72% to 75% specificity.

TCR beta CDR3 amplification used RNA transcripts. Following a first-round RT-PCR that used HTBI primers, a second-round multiplex PCR was carried out. TCRdb reprocessed the multiplex PCR reads via MiXCR and lists one record per CDR3 protein. The repertoire holds about 1.2 million distinct CDR3 sequences, with about 36% as singletons. Certain patients, namely those with other autoimmune diseases, uncontrolled infections, pregnancy or lactation, were excluded. Symptoms, serum thyroxine and TRAb, thyroid ultrasound, and orbital computed tomography formed the diagnostic basis. In this sample, this clonotype turned up a few times. Its target is not known. This clone may be a read error of a much larger clone one base away. The specimen sequenced was peripheral blood or thyroid tissue (not recorded which). The clonotype originates from an adult man with Graves' hyperthyroidism.

CDR3 sequence reads: CSVERQGTEQYF. In DNA, the CDR3 is TGCAGCGTTGAGAGGCAGGGAACCGAGCAGTACTTC. This chain connects TRBV29-1 to TRBJ2-7, with D tentatively TRBD1 (5 bases). The CDR3 has 12 amino acids. Trimming cost V 3 bases and J 6 bases, with 12 bases left between them. Germline values: CDR1 SQVTM, CDR2 ANQGSEA.